A few counts support the clone carrying this TCR beta chain. Antigen specificity is unknown. Generated by immunoSEQ multiplex PCR, the TCRdb table keeps only in-frame clones and is missing some. The sample lists approximately 70,000 clones, 80% occurring once. CDR3 size: 11 residues. V was trimmed by 6 bases and J by 4 bases, leaving 6 bases between them. Germline values: CDR1 SNHLY, CDR2 FYNNEI. The data were obtained in a study of early stage breast cancer tumors. The study, taken as a whole, reports: In about 85% of the 16 patients, blood comparison separated tumor from normal breast.

Sequenced: blood. The TCR originated in a person in their forties with breast cancer. The rearrangement uses TRBV2 and TRBJ2-5; D is unclear. CDR3: CASRAGETQYF. CDR3 coding DNA: TGTGCCAGCAGGGCTGGAGAGACCCAGTACTTC.